This T cell receptor beta chain is from a study of blood T cells in healthy people across ages. Study outcomes and limitations: There were more naive CD4+ cells and higher diversity in long-lived donors than in aged donors. Estimates of total diversity, which came from one million sequenced T cells, were considered to be underestimates.

Worth noting for this clonotype: The antigen remains unidentified. Sequence at one end of the junction differs from germline and may be a read error.

From germline, CDR1 is SGHRS and CDR2 YFSETQ. The length of the CDR3 is 14 residues. Primed by a sample-barcoded 5' primer and a J-beta primer mix, a second PCR proceeded for 7 to 11 cycles. TCRdb independently ran MiXCR on the 5' RACE reads; one entry per CDR3 protein. The data hold some 900,000 distinct CDR3 sequences, with 29% observed a single time. Donors each provided about 9.5 milliliters of peripheral blood. Total RNA was isolated from each sample in quantities of at least 6 micrograms. Material: blood. This receptor was taken from a woman aged 80 or over in good health. This sequence joins TRBV5-1 and TRBJ2-4, with D possibly being TRBD2 (6 bases). CDR3 sequence (DNA): TGCCCCAGCAGCCAAATCTATGCGGACTACGAACAGTACTTC. It codes for CPSSQIYADYEQYF. Full variable domain (rest looked up from reference TRBV5-1 and TRBJ2-4): KAGVTQTPRYLIKTRGQQVTLSCSPISGHRSVSWYQQTPGQGLQFLFEYFSETQRNKGNFPGRFSGRQFSNSRSEMNVSTLELGDSALYLCPSSQIYADYEQYFGAGTRLSVL.